The rows below give T cell receptor beta chains drawn from one sample of a study of cytomegalovirus exposure and HLA in healthy donors. Produced via immunoSEQ multiplex PCR; TCRdb's table is partial and in-frame only. The data show about 150,000 clones, around 78% seen once. Sequences were obtained from PBMCs. These receptors came from a female donor in good health and CMV-seropositive. Each CDR3 is given with its conserved first and last residue. A D gene is named only where the DNA matches it firmly. The size entry is marked missing in some rows and otherwise reads once, few, many or a size class.

J | D | V | size | CDR3 | DNA
TRBJ2-7 | NA | TRBV5-1 | NA | CASSLSGVLSNYEQYF | TGCGCCAGCAGCTTGTCGGGGGTTCTCTCTAACTACGAGCAGTACTTC
TRBJ1-1 | NA | TRBV5-4 | NA | CASSAGGAEAFF | TGTGCCAGCAGCGCCGGGGGGGCTGAAGCTTTCTTT
TRBJ2-5 | NA | TRBV7-9 | NA | CSSSDRIRGETQYF | TGTTCCAGCAGCGATAGAATCAGGGGAGAGACCCAGTACTTC
TRBJ1-1 | TRBD1 | TRBV5-1 | NA | CASSRGTGDTEAFF | TGCGCCAGCAGCCGAGGGACAGGTGACACTGAAGCTTTCTTT
TRBJ2-6 | NA | TRBV2 | NA | CASTAGYSGANVLTF | TGTGCCAGCACTGCAGGTTACTCTGGGGCCAACGTCCTGACTTTC
TRBJ1-1 | TRBD1 | TRBV27 | NA | CASSPTGGNTEAFF | TGTGCCAGCAGTCCAACAGGGGGGAACACTGAAGCTTTCTTT
TRBJ2-5 | TRBD1 | TRBV7-2 | NA | CASSSDRGRVETQYF | TGTGCCAGCAGCTCCGACAGGGGGAGGGTAGAGACCCAGTACTTC
TRBJ1-4 | NA | TRBV6-6 | few | CASSGGGEKLFF | TGTGCCAGTTCGGGGGGAGGAGAAAAACTGTTTTTT
TRBJ2-3 | NA | TRBV7-3 | NA | CASSSKQQRDTQYF | TGTGCCAGCAGCTCCAAACAACAGCGGGATACGCAGTATTTT
TRBJ2-7 | NA | TRBV5-6 | once | CASSLYGSPYEQYF | TGTGCCAGCAGCTTGTATGGCTCTCCCTACGAGCAGTACTTC
TRBJ1-3 | NA | TRBV6-5 | NA | CASGAGISGNTIYF | TGTGCCAGCGGGGCCGGTATCTCTGGAAACACCATATATTTT
TRBJ1-4 | TRBD1 | TRBV29-1 | NA | CSANRGGEKLFF | TGCAGCGCAAACAGGGGCGGCGAAAAACTGTTTTTT
TRBJ2-1 | TRBD1 | TRBV27 | once | CASSFRGQGPYNEQFF | TGTGCCAGCAGTTTCCGGGGACAGGGGCCCTACAATGAGCAGTTCTTC
TRBJ1-3 | NA | TRBV11-2 | NA | CASSLQSDTIYF | TGTGCCAGCAGCTTGCAATCGGACACCATATATTTT
TRBJ1-5 | TRBD1 | TRBV19 | NA | CASSNPGTGRNQPQHF | TGTGCCAGTAGTAACCCCGGGACAGGGCGCAATCAGCCCCAGCATTTT
TRBJ2-3 | TRBD2 | TRBV2 | few | CASARRGVRGTDTQYF | TGTGCCAGCGCCCGACGGGGGGTTCGGGGCACAGATACGCAGTATTTT
TRBJ1-2 | NA | TRBV9 | few | CASSPDGSYGYTF | TGTGCCAGCAGCCCAGACGGGAGCTATGGCTACACCTTC
TRBJ2-7 | TRBD2 | TRBV5-1 | NA | CASSLSGVSYEQYF | TGCGCCAGCAGCTTAAGCGGGGTGTCCTACGAGCAGTACTTC
TRBJ2-3 | TRBD1 | TRBV25-1 | NA | CASTWGQFGTDTQYF | TGTGCCAGCACCTGGGGACAGTTCGGCACAGATACGCAGTATTTT
TRBJ2-1 | NA | TRBV6-5 | few | CASSFSSGNEQFF | TGTGCCAGCAGTTTCTCCTCGGGGAATGAGCAGTTCTTC
TRBJ1-1 | NA | TRBV7-2 | few | CASSRQAVNTEAFF | TGTGCCAGCAGCAGACAGGCGGTGAACACTGAAGCTTTCTTT
TRBJ1-6 | TRBD1 | TRBV2 | NA | CASTRDRGNSPLHF | TGTGCCAGCACTCGGGACAGGGGAAATTCACCCCTCCACTTT
TRBJ1-2 | TRBD1 | TRBV6-6 | NA | CASSSRQGSGYGYTF | TGTGCCAGCAGTTCCCGACAGGGCTCTGGGTATGGCTACACCTTC
TRBJ2-7 | NA | TRBV5-1 | NA | CASSLGAGVIEQYF | TGCGCCAGCAGCCTTGGGGCAGGGGTCATCGAGCAGTACTTC
TRBJ2-7 | NA | TRBV6-6 | NA | CASLAIPGLHEQYF | TGTGCCAGTTTGGCCATACCAGGGTTGCACGAGCAGTACTTC
TRBJ2-7 | TRBD1 | TRBV19 | NA | CASSMGRGSSYEQYF | TGTGCCAGTAGTATGGGCAGGGGGAGCTCCTACGAGCAGTACTTC
TRBJ2-3 | NA | TRBV5-1 | few | CASSLVVQRKGSDTQYF | TGCGCCAGCAGCTTGGTGGTTCAGCGGAAAGGATCAGATACGCAGTATTTT
TRBJ1-2 | TRBD1 | TRBV10-1 | NA | CASSPGGIHSGYPF | TGCGCCAGCAGTCCAGGGGGGATACATAGCGGCTACCCCTTC
TRBJ1-6 | NA | TRBV11-2 | NA | CASSTHRQRSPLHF | TGTGCCAGCAGCACCCATCGACAGCGTTCACCCCTCCACTTT
TRBJ2-7 | TRBD2 | TRBV5-1 | NA | CASSAFPGTSGIYEQYF | TGCGCCAGCAGCGCTTTCCCCGGGACTAGCGGGATTTACGAGCAGTACTTC
TRBJ2-7 | NA | TRBV6-1 | NA | CASSVTGSTYEQYF | TGTGCCAGCAGTGTCACAGGGTCCACTTACGAGCAGTACTTC